This entry lists 24 T cell receptor beta chains sequenced from one sample in a study of T-cell reconstitution after alpha-beta-depleted transplantation in children. This sample's TCRbeta library carried unique molecular identifier barcodes. Via MiXCR, TCRdb re-called the PCR reads, giving one row per CDR3 protein. The sample has a few hundred thousand distinct CDR3 sequences, approximately 11% seen once. The sample was PBMCs, taken before TCRalphabeta/CD19-depleted stem cell transplant. The receptors derive from a child in the first two years of life with acute myeloid leukemia, due to receive a stem cell transplant.

Points on this clonotype: A much larger clonotype is one base distant, so this may be a read error. This chain joins TRBV12-3 or TRBV12-4 and TRBJ2-4, with D tentatively TRBD1 (8 bases). Trimming pared 6 bases from V and 4 bases from J, leaving 16 bases between. This CDR3 has 15 amino acids. CDR3 sequence reads: CASRTQGGTKNIQYF. The DNA for the CDR3 is TGTGCCAGCAGAACACAGGGGGGGACAAAAAACATTCAGTACTTC.

The table lists this clonotype with a few counts. V and J are TRBV24-1 and TRBJ2-2, with D perhaps matching TRBD2 (5 bases). With 5 bases removed from V and 3 bases from J, the gap between germline ends came to 9 bases. The CDR3 consists of 14 residues. In germline, CDR1 is KGHDR, CDR2 SFDVKD. The CDR3 DNA reads as TGTGCCACCAGTGCGCGGGCATACACCGGGGAGCTGTTTTTT. Its protein is CATSARAYTGELFF.

As to this clonotype: A much larger clone lies one base from this, so it may be a read error. V and J are TRBV5-1 and TRBJ1-2; possibly TRBD1 for D (6 bases). Germline V gives CDR1 SGHRS, CDR2 YFSETQ. The CDR3 loop spans 12 amino acids. V was cut by 3 bases and J by 10 bases, with 13 bases left in between. CDR3 in DNA: TGCGCCAGCAGCTCATTGACAGGTGACTACACCTTC. It translates to CASSSLTGDYTF.

V usage is TRBV6-1 and J usage is TRBJ2-7, with 7 bases identical to TRBD2. The CDR3 totals 14 residues. After removal of 5 bases from V and 4 bases from J, the junction contained 8 bases not matched to a gene. Germline lookup yields CDR1 MNHNS and CDR2 SASEGT. The CDR3 sequence: CASSPSGKGYEQYF. In DNA, the CDR3 is TGTGCCAGCAGTCCAAGCGGGAAGGGGTACGAGCAGTACTTC.

In its sample, this clonotype was seen many times. V and J are TRBV4-2 and TRBJ2-1; TRBD2 might be the D (6 bases). This CDR3 contains 12 residues. From germline, CDR1 is LGHNA and CDR2 YNFKEQ. Trimming cost V 8 bases and J 14 bases, with 19 bases left between them. The CDR3 DNA sequence: TGTGCCAGCGGGCGGGGCGGGGTTACAGAGTTCTTC. Its protein product is CASGRGGVTEFF.

This clonotype was counted at least ten times. The chain recombines TRBV5-1 with TRBJ2-1; 8 positions match TRBD2. Losses at the gene ends were 0 bases for V and 4 bases for J; bases not matched to a gene: 6. Germline V gene lookup returns CDR1 SGHRS and CDR2 YFSETQ. The CDR3 loop spans 16 amino acids. The CDR3 region is CASSLGPSGSYNEQFF. The CDR3, as DNA: TGCGCCAGCAGCTTGGGCCCCAGCGGGAGTTACAATGAGCAGTTCTTC.

This clonotype has at least ten counts. The chain has TRBV14 and TRBJ1-6; D is unclear. The CDR3 has 13 residues. The V end lost 5 bases, the J end lost 9 bases, and 11 bases lay between the germline ends. CDR1 and CDR2 (germline): SGHDN, FVKESK. Here the CDR3 DNA reads TGTGCCAGCAGCAAGACGGAGGGTTCACCCCTCCACTTT. It is translated as CASSKTEGSPLHF.

This clonotype has a handful of counts. A clone one base away is much larger, so this may be a read error. The CDR3 here is CASSPDGANYSYTF. As DNA, the CDR3 is TGCGCCAGCAGCCCAGACGGAGCTAACTATAGCTACACCTTC. This chain connects TRBV5-1 to TRBJ1-2, with unresolved D. This CDR3 comprises 14 residues. Germline V gene lookup returns CDR1 SGHRS and CDR2 YFSETQ.

This clonotype was seen many times. J is TRBJ2-1 and V is TRBV12-3 or TRBV12-4; D is perhaps TRBD2 (6 bases). The CDR3 loop spans 15 amino acids. V was pared by 8 bases and J by 12 bases, with 26 bases between. CDR3 protein: CASQGEDGSYGGQFF. The CDR3 DNA sequence: TGTGCCAGCCAAGGGGAGGACGGGAGTTACGGTGGGCAGTTCTTC.

In DNA form, the CDR3 reads TGCAGCGTGCGGGCGGGGACTAGGGGTTACGAGCAGTACTTC. It translates to CSVRAGTRGYEQYF. The J gene is TRBJ2-7, the V gene TRBV29-1; 8 bases agree with TRBD2. Trimming took 6 bases from V and 4 from J; bases not matched to a gene: 11. The CDR3 contains 14 residues. The V gene's germline CDR1 is SQVTM and CDR2 ANQGSEA.

This clonotype was detected ten times or more. The chain carries TRBV7-8 and TRBJ1-5; D is unclear. The V and J ends lost 5 bases and 0 bases respectively, with 11 bases between them. The CDR3 totals 15 residues. Germline V gives CDR1 SGHVS, CDR2 FQNEAQ. The CDR3 nucleotides are TGTGCCAGCAGCCAGCGAAGAATTAGCAATCAGCCCCAGCATTTT. Encoded protein: CASSQRRISNQPQHF.

At least ten counts were recorded for this clonotype. The V gene is TRBV12-3 or TRBV12-4, the J gene TRBJ2-7, with 8 bases fitting TRBD2. V lost 5 bases, J lost 3 bases, and 6 bases stayed unmatched. This CDR3 spans 14 amino acids. For the CDR3, the DNA is TGTGCCAGCAGTGACAGCGGGAGAGTCTACGAGCAGTACTTC. Its protein is CASSDSGRVYEQYF.

This clonotype has at least ten counts. This chain links TRBV19 with TRBJ1-5, with D perhaps TRBD1 (5 bases). The CDR3 is 14 residues long. Germline V gene data show CDR1 as LNHDA and CDR2 as SQIVND (reference sequence). V was pared by 7 bases and J by 7 bases, with 17 bases between. In DNA, the CDR3 is TGTGCCAGTACCGTGAGGCAGGGAGGGCAGCCCCAGCATTTT. Amino acid sequence: CASTVRQGGQPQHF.

The V gene is TRBV19, the J gene TRBJ2-5; D is possibly TRBD1 (6 bases). This CDR3 spans 16 amino acids. Trimming took 4 bases from V and 4 from J, leaving 19 bases between them. Germline CDR1 reads LNHDA; CDR2 reads SQIVND (reference sequence). This chain's CDR3 is CASSNRDTLLGETQYF. For the CDR3, the DNA is TGTGCCAGTAGTAACCGGGACACCCTACTTGGAGAGACCCAGTACTTC.

The rearrangement joins TRBV20-1 to TRBJ1-1, with D uncertain. Trimming stripped 1 base from V and 7 bases from J, with 13 bases between. The CDR3 covers 13 residues. In germline, CDR1 is DFQATT, CDR2 SNEGSKA (reference sequence). The CDR3 here is CSARAEGGNEAFF. The DNA of the CDR3 is TGCAGTGCTAGAGCGGAGGGTGGTAATGAAGCTTTCTTT.

In its sample, this clonotype was seen a few times. The chain joins TRBV29-1 to TRBJ2-7; 15 bases match TRBD2. Germline-derived CDR1 and CDR2 are SQVTM and ANQGSEA. This CDR3 comprises 14 residues. CDR3 DNA: TGCAGTGGGACTAGCGGGAGGTCACTTTACGAGCAGTACTTC. The encoded protein is CSGTSGRSLYEQYF.

V gene TRBV6-2 or TRBV6-3 combines with J gene TRBJ2-7, with 10 bases matching TRBD2. With 2 bases clipped from V and 2 bases from J, the junction kept 3 bases outside the gene matches. CDR1 and CDR2 (germline): MNHEY, SVGEGT. The CDR3 extends over 15 amino acids. CDR3 bases: TGTGCCAGCAGTTACCTAGCGGGAGCGACCTACGAGCAGTACTTC. This sequence encodes CASSYLAGATYEQYF.

The chain couples TRBV11-2 to TRBJ2-7, with 10 bases identical to TRBD2. This CDR3 region has 18 residues. CDR1 is SGHAT, CDR2 FQNNGV, per germline. After removal of 0 bases from V and 2 bases from J, the junction contained 10 bases not matched to a gene. The CDR3 sequence: CASSLDKEGLAGAYEQYF. CDR3 bases: TGTGCCAGCAGCTTAGATAAGGAGGGGCTAGCGGGGGCCTACGAGCAGTACTTC.

This chain connects TRBV5-1 to TRBJ2-6, with a possible D match to TRBD2 (6 bases). Trimming stripped 4 bases from V and 2 bases from J, with 16 bases between. The germline V gene has CDR1 SGHRS and CDR2 YFSETQ. The CDR3 contains 17 residues. The CDR3 region has the DNA TGCGCCAGCAGCCGGGGGATCGGAGGGGCTGGGGCCAACGTCCTGACTTTC. It translates to CASSRGIGGAGANVLTF.

As concerns this clonotype: A much larger clone differs by one base, so this may be a read error. The chain couples TRBV5-5 to TRBJ2-7, with TRBD2 matching over 7 bases. The V segment lost 5 bases and the J segment 5 bases; nucleotides outside the gene matches: 7. CDR1 is SGHKS and CDR2 is YYEKEE in the germline V gene (reference sequence). The CDR3 length is 13 residues. CDR3 sequence: CASRQRGAHEQYF. CDR3 bases: TGTGCCAGCAGACAGCGGGGAGCCCACGAGCAGTACTTC.

This clonotype was counted many times. The chain is built from TRBV10-3 and TRBJ2-7, with 7 bases matching TRBD2. This CDR3 spans 11 amino acids. Germline-derived CDR1 and CDR2 are ENHRY and SYGVKD. Trimming cost V 8 bases and J 4 bases; bases outside gene matches: 2. CDR3 protein: CAIDSGYEQYF. Written as DNA, the CDR3 is TGTGCCATCGATAGCGGGTACGAGCAGTACTTC.

This clonotype has at least ten counts. V and J are TRBV24-1 and TRBJ2-2; TRBD1 matches at 12 bases. V lost 3 bases, J lost 9 bases, and 10 bases stayed unmatched. Germline CDR1 and CDR2: KGHDR and SFDVKD. CDR3 size: 17 residues. The CDR3 spells CATSDPVGQGAYRELFF. The DNA of the CDR3 is TGTGCCACCAGTGATCCCGTGGGACAGGGGGCATATAGGGAGCTGTTTTTT.

This clonotype was observed at least ten times. This rearrangement joins TRBV7-3 to TRBJ2-6; D unclear. Per germline, CDR1 SGHTA and CDR2 FQGTGA. This CDR3 comprises 14 residues. The ends were cut back, 7 bases at V and 2 bases at J, with 9 bases in the middle. The CDR3 region is CASTSWTGANVLTF. The CDR3 region has the DNA TGTGCCAGCACAAGCTGGACTGGGGCCAACGTCCTGACTTTC.

Only a few counts were recorded for this clonotype. The CDR3: CASSPEGISTDTQYF. The CDR3 region has the DNA TGTGCCAGCAGCCCCGAGGGGATCAGCACAGATACGCAGTATTTT. The J gene is TRBJ2-3, the V gene TRBV7-7; the D call may be TRBD1 or TRBD2 (5 bases each). The CDR3 is made up of 15 amino acids. Trimming shortened V by 5 bases and J by 0 bases, and 12 bases separated the two germline ends. CDR1 is SSHAT, CDR2 FNYEAQ, per germline (reference sequence).